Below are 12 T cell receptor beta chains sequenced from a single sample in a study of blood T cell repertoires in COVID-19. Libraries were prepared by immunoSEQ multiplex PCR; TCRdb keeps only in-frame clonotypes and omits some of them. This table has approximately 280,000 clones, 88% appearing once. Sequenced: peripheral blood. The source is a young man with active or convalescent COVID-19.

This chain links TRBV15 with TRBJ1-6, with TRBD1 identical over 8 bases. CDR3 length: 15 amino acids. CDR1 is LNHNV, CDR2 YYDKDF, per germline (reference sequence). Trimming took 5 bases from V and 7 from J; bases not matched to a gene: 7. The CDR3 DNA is TGTGCCACCAGCGGACGGACAGGGACCAATTCACCCCTCCACTTT. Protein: CATSGRTGTNSPLHF.

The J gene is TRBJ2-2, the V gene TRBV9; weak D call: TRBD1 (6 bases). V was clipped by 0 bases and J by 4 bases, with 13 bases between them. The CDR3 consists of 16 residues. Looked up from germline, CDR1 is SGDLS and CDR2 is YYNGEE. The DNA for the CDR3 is TGTGCCAGCAGCGTAGATATGGCAGGGGTCACCGGGGAGCTGTTTTTT. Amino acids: CASSVDMAGVTGELFF.

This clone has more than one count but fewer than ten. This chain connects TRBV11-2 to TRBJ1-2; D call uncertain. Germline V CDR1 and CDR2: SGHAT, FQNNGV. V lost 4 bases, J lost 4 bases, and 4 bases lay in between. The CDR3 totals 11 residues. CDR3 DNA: TGTGCCAGCAGCTCCCGCTATGGCTACACCTTC. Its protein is CASSSRYGYTF.

The CDR3 loop is CAISDGQGLVSTQYF. The CDR3 DNA is TGTGCCATCAGTGACGGACAGGGCCTCGTAAGTACGCAGTATTTT. The rearrangement joins TRBV10-3 to TRBJ2-3, with 8 bases fitting TRBD1. The CDR3 totals 15 residues. Trimming at V came to 3 bases and at J to 8 bases, leaving 10 bases not matched to a gene. Per germline, CDR1 ENHRY and CDR2 SYGVKD.

The chain's CDR3 is CASSTSLWSPLHF. The CDR3 DNA reads as TGTGCCAGTAGTACCTCCCTATGGTCACCCCTCCACTTT. The chain links TRBV19 to TRBJ1-6; D unclear. Germline V CDR1 and CDR2: LNHDA, SQIVND (reference sequence). The CDR3 is 13 amino acids. Trimming cost V 4 bases and J 10 bases, with 11 bases left between them.

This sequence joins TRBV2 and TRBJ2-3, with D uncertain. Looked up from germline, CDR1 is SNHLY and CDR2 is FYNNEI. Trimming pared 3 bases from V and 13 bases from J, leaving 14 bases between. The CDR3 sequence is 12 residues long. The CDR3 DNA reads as TGTGCCAGCAGTGACCCGCGAGCGAGCGAGTATTTT. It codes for CASSDPRASEYF.

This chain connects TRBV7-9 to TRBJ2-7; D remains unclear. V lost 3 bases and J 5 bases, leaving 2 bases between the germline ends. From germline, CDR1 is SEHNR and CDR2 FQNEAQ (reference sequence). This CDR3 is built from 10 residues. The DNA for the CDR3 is TGTGCCAGCAGCTTTAACGAGCAGTACTTC. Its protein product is CASSFNEQYF.

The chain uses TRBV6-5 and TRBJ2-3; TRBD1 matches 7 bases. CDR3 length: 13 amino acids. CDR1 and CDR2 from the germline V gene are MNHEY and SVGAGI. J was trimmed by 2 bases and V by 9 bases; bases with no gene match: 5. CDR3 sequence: CASGTAYTDTQYF. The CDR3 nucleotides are TGTGCCAGTGGGACAGCCTACACAGATACGCAGTATTTT.

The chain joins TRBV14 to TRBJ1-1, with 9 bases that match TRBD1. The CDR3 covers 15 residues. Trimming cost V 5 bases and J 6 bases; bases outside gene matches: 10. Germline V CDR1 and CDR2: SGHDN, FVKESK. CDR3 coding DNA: TGTGCCAGCAGCGTATCACAGGGGGCTAGAGCTGAAGCTTTCTTT. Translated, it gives CASSVSQGARAEAFF.

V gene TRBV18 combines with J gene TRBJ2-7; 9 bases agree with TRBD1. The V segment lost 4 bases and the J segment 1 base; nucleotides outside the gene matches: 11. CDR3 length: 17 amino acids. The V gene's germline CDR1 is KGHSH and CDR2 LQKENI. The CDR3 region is CASSLGTGNQKSYEQYF. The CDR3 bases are TGTGCCAGCTCACTCGGGACAGGGAATCAGAAATCCTACGAGCAGTACTTC.

The chain's CDR3 is CASSVDSNYGYTF. In DNA, the CDR3 is TGTGCCAGCAGTGTGGACAGTAACTATGGCTACACCTTC. This sequence joins TRBV12-3 or TRBV12-4 and TRBJ1-2, with D perhaps matching TRBD1 (6 bases). The V gene lost 5 bases and the J gene lost 1 base, with 8 bases spanning the gap. This CDR3 region has 13 residues.

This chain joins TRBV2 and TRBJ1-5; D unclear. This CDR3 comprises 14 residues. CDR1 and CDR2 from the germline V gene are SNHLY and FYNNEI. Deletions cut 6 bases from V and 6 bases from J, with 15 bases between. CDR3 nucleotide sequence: TGTGCCAGCAGCGCTTGGGAGGCTACTCAGCCCCAGCATTTT. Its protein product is CASSAWEATQPQHF.